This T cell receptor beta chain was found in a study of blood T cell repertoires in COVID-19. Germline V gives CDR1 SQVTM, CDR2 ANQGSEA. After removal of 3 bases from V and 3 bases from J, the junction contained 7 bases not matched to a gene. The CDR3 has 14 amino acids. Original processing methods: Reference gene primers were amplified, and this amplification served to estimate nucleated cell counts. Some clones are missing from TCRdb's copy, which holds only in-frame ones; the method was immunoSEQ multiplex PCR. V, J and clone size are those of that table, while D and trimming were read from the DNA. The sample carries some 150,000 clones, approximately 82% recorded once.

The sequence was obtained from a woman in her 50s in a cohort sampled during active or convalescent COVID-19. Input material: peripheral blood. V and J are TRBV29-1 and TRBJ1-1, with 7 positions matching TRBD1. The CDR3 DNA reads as TGCAGCGTTGAGAGACAGGGTGGCCACACTGAAGCTTTCTTT. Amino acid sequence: CSVERQGGHTEAFF.